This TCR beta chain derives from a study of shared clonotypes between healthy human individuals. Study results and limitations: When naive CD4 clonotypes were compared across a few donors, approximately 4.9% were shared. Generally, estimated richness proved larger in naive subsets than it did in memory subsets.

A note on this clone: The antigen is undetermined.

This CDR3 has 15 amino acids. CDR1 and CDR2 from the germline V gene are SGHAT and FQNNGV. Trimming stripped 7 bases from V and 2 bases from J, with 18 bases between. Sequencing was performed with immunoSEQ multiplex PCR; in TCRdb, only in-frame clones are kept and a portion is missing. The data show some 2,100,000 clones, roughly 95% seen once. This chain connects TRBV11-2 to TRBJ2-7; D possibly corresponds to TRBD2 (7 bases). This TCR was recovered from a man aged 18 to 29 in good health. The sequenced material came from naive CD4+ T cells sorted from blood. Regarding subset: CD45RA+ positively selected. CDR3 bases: TGTGCCAGCACTGGGGGGGCCGTCCCACCCTACGAGCAGTACTTC. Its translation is CASTGGAVPPYEQYF. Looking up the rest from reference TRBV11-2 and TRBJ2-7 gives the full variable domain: EAGVAQSPRYKIIEKRQSVAFWCNPISGHATLYWYQQILGQGPKLLIQFQNNGVVDDSQLPKDRFSAERLKGVDSTLKIQPAKLEDSAVYLCASTGGAVPPYEQYFGPGTRLTVT.